Presented here are 21 T cell receptor beta chains from one specimen sequenced in a study of CD8 T cells in Susac syndrome. The RNA input was about 0.5 to 1 ug, and it was reverse transcribed with random hexamers. TCRdb analysed the immunoSEQ multiplex PCR reads with MiXCR anew, one entry per CDR3 protein. The data contain roughly 150,000 distinct CDR3 sequences, approximately 94% of them singletons. Sequenced material: CD4+ T cells from PBMCs. The receptors originated from a human donor with multiple sclerosis.

The chain is built from TRBV30 and TRBJ2-2; D is perhaps TRBD1 or TRBD2 (5 bases each). This CDR3 spans 13 amino acids. Trimming removed 0 bases from V and 6 bases from J, with 8 bases in between. CDR1 GTSNPN and CDR2 SVGIG come from the germline V gene (reference sequence). As DNA, the CDR3 is TGTGCCTGGAGTGTACGGGACGCCGGGGAGCTGTTTTTT. Translating it yields CAWSVRDAGELFF.

The V call is TRBV20-1, the J call TRBJ1-2, with D unresolved. Germline V lookup: CDR1 DFQATT, CDR2 SNEGSKA (reference sequence). CDR3 length: 15 residues. With 4 bases removed from V and 2 bases from J, the gap between germline ends came to 17 bases. CDR3 DNA: TGCAGTGCTACTCATCGACGGGAGGGAAACTATGGCTACACCTTC. This sequence encodes CSATHRREGNYGYTF.

The gene calls are TRBV28 and TRBJ2-1; no definite D call. The CDR3 length is 12 residues. Germline V gene lookup returns CDR1 MDHEN and CDR2 SYDVKM. Trimming removed 5 bases from V and 5 bases from J, with 7 bases in between. The CDR3 nucleotides are TGTGCCAGCAGTGTCGTCCACAATGAGCAGTTCTTC. Translation gives CASSVVHNEQFF.

The rearrangement uses TRBV24-1 and TRBJ2-5; 14 bases fit TRBD2. The CDR3 contains 15 residues. The germline gives CDR1 KGHDR, CDR2 SFDVKD. The V and J ends lost 4 bases and 5 bases, in that order; junction bases with no gene match: 2. The CDR3 is CATSERLAGGETQYF. DNA of the CDR3: TGTGCCACCAGTGAAAGACTAGCGGGAGGGGAGACCCAGTACTTC.

This sequence joins TRBV4-2 and TRBJ2-3; TRBD1 might be the D (6 bases). Trimming left V 4 bases short and J 2 bases short, with 16 bases between. The CDR3 is 16 amino acids. CDR1 LGHNA and CDR2 YNFKEQ come from the germline V gene. The CDR3 protein is CASSPSDRRYTDTQYF. The CDR3 DNA is TGTGCCAGCAGCCCATCAGACAGGCGCTACACAGATACGCAGTATTTT.

The count of this clonotype is one. The chain links TRBV5-4 to TRBJ2-3; no clear D. Trimming took 0 bases from V and 2 from J, leaving 7 bases between them. Germline V gives CDR1 SGHNT, CDR2 YYREEE (reference sequence). This CDR3 has 14 amino acids. The CDR3 DNA reads TGTGCCAGCAGCTTGGACAAGTACACAGATACGCAGTATTTT. As protein: CASSLDKYTDTQYF.

The chain combines TRBV20-1 with TRBJ1-5; D perhaps matches TRBD1 (6 bases). The CDR3 is made up of 15 amino acids. Trimming left V 5 bases short and J 7 bases short, with 21 bases between. Germline V gene lookup returns CDR1 DFQATT and CDR2 SNEGSKA (reference sequence). CDR3 coding DNA: TGCAGTGCTCAAGCCTCAGGGAGCGGGGGCCAGCCCCAGCATTTT. This codes for CSAQASGSGGQPQHF.

The chain has TRBV12-3 or TRBV12-4 and TRBJ2-7; D possibly matches TRBD1 or TRBD2 (6 bases each). The CDR3 contains 14 residues. The V end was cut by 7 bases, the J end by 5 bases, with 18 bases between. CDR3 sequence reads: CASTKGGTHNEQYF. The CDR3 DNA is TGTGCCAGCACCAAGGGGGGCACACATAACGAGCAGTACTTC.

V and J are TRBV5-1 and TRBJ2-3, with D possibly being TRBD1 or TRBD2 (5 bases each). The length of the CDR3 is 16 residues. V was clipped by 0 bases and J by 3 bases, with 14 bases between them. Germline-derived CDR1 and CDR2 are SGHRS and YFSETQ. The CDR3 bases are TGCGCCAGCAGCTTGGCCTTGAGGGGCGCTACAGATACGCAGTATTTT. It yields the protein CASSLALRGATDTQYF.

This clonotype was counted between two and nine times. This chain connects TRBV5-1 to TRBJ2-7; 7 nucleotides align to TRBD2. The V and J ends lost 0 bases and 6 bases, in that order; junction bases with no gene match: 12. The CDR3 consists of 16 residues. Germline values: CDR1 SGHRS, CDR2 YFSETQ. CDR3 residues: CASSLGGAGALGEQYF. In nucleotides, the CDR3 is TGCGCCAGCAGCTTGGGAGGTGCGGGAGCCCTCGGCGAGCAGTACTTC.

This chain connects TRBV27 to TRBJ1-2; maybe TRBD1 (6 bases). This CDR3 comprises 13 residues. The germline CDR1 and CDR2 sequences are MNHEY and SMNVEV (reference sequence). V lost 3 bases to trimming and J lost 10 bases, with 15 bases between them. The CDR3 DNA sequence: TGTGCCAGCAGTTTCCGGGGGCAAAGGGACTACACCTTC. Residues: CASSFRGQRDYTF.

This clonotype turned up a few times. The CDR3 bases are TGTGCCAGCAGTTCAGGGACAACCTACGAGCAGTACTTC. Translation gives CASSSGTTYEQYF. The rearrangement joins TRBV6-2 or TRBV6-3 to TRBJ2-7, with D perhaps matching TRBD1 (6 bases). Germline V gives CDR1 MNHEY, CDR2 SVGEGT. Trimming cost V 4 bases and J 2 bases, with 9 bases left between them. The length of the CDR3 is 13 residues.

The chain joins TRBV7-9 to TRBJ2-7; 7 nucleotides agree with TRBD1. Losses at the gene ends were 5 bases for V and 3 bases for J; bases not matched to a gene: 7. CDR3 length equals 14 residues. CDR1 and CDR2 from the germline V gene are SEHNR and FQNEAQ (reference sequence). The CDR3 sequence is CASSRSGTVYEQYF. CDR3 DNA: TGTGCCAGCAGCCGGTCCGGGACAGTCTACGAGCAGTACTTC.

The chain uses TRBV30 and TRBJ2-5; D possibly corresponds to TRBD2 (5 bases). The CDR3 has 9 residues. Trimming took 5 bases from V and 12 from J, leaving 10 bases between them. CDR1 is GTSNPN and CDR2 is SVGIG in the germline V gene (reference sequence). The CDR3 here is CAWEGPKYF. CDR3 nucleotide sequence: TGTGCCTGGGAGGGCCCTAAGTACTTC.

The rearrangement uses TRBV3-1 and TRBJ2-3; no reliable D call. CDR1 LGHDT and CDR2 YNNKEL come from the germline V gene (reference sequence). Trimming removed 4 bases from V and 8 bases from J, with 16 bases in between. The CDR3 covers 14 residues. This chain's CDR3 is CASSPGHDLGTQYF. The DNA for the CDR3 is TGTGCCAGCAGCCCTGGCCACGATTTGGGTACGCAGTATTTT.

The rearrangement uses TRBV18 and TRBJ2-7, with 11 bases fitting TRBD2. The length of the CDR3 is 14 residues. Germline V gene sequence: CDR1 KGHSH, CDR2 LQKENI. Germline trimming cut 3 bases from V and 6 bases from J; bases unmatched to any gene: 4. CDR3 protein: CASSPSLAGGEQYF. CDR3 nucleotide sequence: TGTGCCAGCTCACCGTCGCTAGCGGGAGGCGAGCAGTACTTC.

This chain uses TRBV12-3 or TRBV12-4 with TRBJ2-5; 8 positions match TRBD2. V shed 6 bases and J 4 bases; nucleotides not matched to a gene: 4. The CDR3 loop spans 13 amino acids. CDR3 in amino acids: CASRGAGVETQYF. In DNA, the CDR3 is TGTGCCAGCAGGGGAGCGGGAGTAGAGACCCAGTACTTC.

The V call is TRBV7-2, the J call TRBJ2-3; 7 nucleotides line up with TRBD1. The CDR3 totals 12 residues. With V trimmed by 6 bases and J by 8 bases, 5 bases remained unmatched. CDR1 and CDR2 from the germline V gene are SGHTA and FQGNSA. The CDR3 reads CASSPQGTTQYF. The CDR3 DNA sequence: TGTGCCAGCAGTCCACAGGGGACTACGCAGTATTTT.

The chain couples TRBV7-2 to TRBJ2-3; no clear D gene. With 4 bases removed from V and 4 bases from J, the gap between germline ends came to 9 bases. Germline CDR1 is SGHTA and CDR2 is FQGNSA. The CDR3 consists of 13 residues. Here the CDR3 reads CASSYPSPDTQYF. CDR3 in DNA: TGTGCCAGCAGCTATCCGTCCCCAGATACGCAGTATTTT.

The chain joins TRBV3-1 to TRBJ1-1; D is unclear. Between the trimmed V and J ends, which lost 4 bases and 1 base, there was a span of 10 bases. The CDR3 consists of 14 residues. Germline CDR1 reads LGHDT; CDR2 reads YNNKEL (reference sequence). The CDR3 loop reads CASSREGGNTEAFF. Here the CDR3 DNA reads TGTGCCAGCAGCCGAGAGGGTGGGAACACTGAAGCTTTCTTT.

The genes are TRBV29-1 and TRBJ1-1; D not certain. The ends were cut back, 4 bases at V and 3 bases at J, with 6 bases in the middle. Looked up from germline, CDR1 is SQVTM and CDR2 is ANQGSEA. The CDR3 sequence is 11 residues long. The CDR3 here is CSVGAYTEAFF. The CDR3 bases are TGCAGCGTTGGGGCGTACACTGAAGCTTTCTTT. The variable domain in full, with the rest retrieved from reference TRBV29-1 and TRBJ1-1, is SAVISQKPSRDICQRGTSLTIQCQVDSQVTMMFWYRQQPGQSLTLIATANQGSEATYESGFVIDKFPISRPNLTFSTLTVSNMSPEDSSIYLCSVGAYTEAFFGQGTRLTVV.